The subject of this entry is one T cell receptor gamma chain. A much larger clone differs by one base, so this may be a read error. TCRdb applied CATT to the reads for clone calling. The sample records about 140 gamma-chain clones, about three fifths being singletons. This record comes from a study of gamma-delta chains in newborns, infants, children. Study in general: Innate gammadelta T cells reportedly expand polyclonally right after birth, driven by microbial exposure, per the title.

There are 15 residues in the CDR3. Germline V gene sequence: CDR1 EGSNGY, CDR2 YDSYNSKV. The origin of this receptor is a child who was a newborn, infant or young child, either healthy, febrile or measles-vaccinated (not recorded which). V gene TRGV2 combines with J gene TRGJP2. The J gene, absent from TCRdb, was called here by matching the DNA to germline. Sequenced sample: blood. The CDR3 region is CATWDGPHDDWFKTF. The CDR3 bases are TGTGCCACCTGGGACGGGCCACACGATGATTGGTTCAAGACGTTT.